A single sample is the source of the 22 T cell receptor beta chains below, sequenced in a study of blood T cells in healthy people across ages. A sample-barcoded 5' primer and a J-beta primer mix were used in a second PCR of roughly 6 to 12 cycles. One entry per CDR3 protein, called by TCRdb with MiXCR from the 5' RACE reads. The sample shows over a million distinct CDR3 sequences, roughly 60% of them seen only once. Material: blood. The source of these receptors is a man aged 18 to 30 in good health.

This clonotype has a handful of counts. The gene calls are TRBV20-1 and TRBJ2-1, with 10 bases lining up with TRBD2. The CDR3 length is 15 residues. Germline V gives CDR1 DFQATT, CDR2 SNEGSKA (reference sequence). With V trimmed by 3 bases and J by 3 bases, 5 bases remained unmatched. CDR3: CSASPLAGVYNEQFF. The CDR3 DNA sequence: TGCAGTGCTAGCCCCCTAGCGGGAGTCTACAATGAGCAGTTCTTC.

This chain links TRBV7-6 with TRBJ1-2, with 10 bases identical to TRBD1. J was trimmed by 8 bases and V by 5 bases; bases with no gene match: 17. CDR1 is SGHVS and CDR2 is FNYEAQ in the germline V gene. The CDR3 is 17 amino acids. CDR3 sequence: CASSPEAFGTGAQGYTF. DNA for the CDR3: TGTGCCAGCAGCCCAGAAGCCTTCGGGACAGGGGCCCAGGGCTACACCTTC.

J is TRBJ2-1 and V is TRBV4-3; possible D gene TRBD2, 5 bases. Trimming cost V 2 bases and J 6 bases, with 11 bases left between them. Germline V lookup: CDR1 LGHNA, CDR2 YSLEER. This CDR3 is built from 14 residues. CDR3 in amino acids: CASSQSLAGNEQFF. CDR3 coding DNA: TGCGCCAGCAGCCAATCCCTGGCGGGCAATGAGCAGTTCTTC.

The rearrangement joins TRBV20-1 to TRBJ2-3, with 7 positions matching TRBD2. V trimming: 3 bases; J trimming: 1 base; junction bases outside the gene matches: 4. Germline assignment: CDR1 DFQATT and CDR2 SNEGSKA (reference sequence). The CDR3 sequence is 14 residues long. CDR3 sequence reads: CSASGLEGTDTQYF. CDR3 in DNA: TGCAGTGCTAGCGGACTAGAGGGCACAGATACGCAGTATTTT.

The V and J genes are TRBV12-3 or TRBV12-4 and TRBJ2-1; 9 bases fit TRBD2. CDR3 size: 15 residues. After removal of 5 bases from V and 2 bases from J, the junction contained 4 bases not matched to a gene. The CDR3 here is CASSPTSGPYNEQFF. The CDR3 nucleotides are TGTGCCAGCAGTCCTACTAGCGGGCCCTACAATGAGCAGTTCTTC.

The genes are TRBV5-5 and TRBJ1-5; the D gene is possibly TRBD1 (5 bases). The CDR3 sequence is 16 residues long. V was cut by 1 base and J by 7 bases, with 18 bases left in between. CDR1 SGHKS and CDR2 YYEKEE come from the germline V gene (reference sequence). The CDR3 reads CASSLYRSNQGQPQHF. In nucleotides, the CDR3 is TGTGCCAGCAGCTTGTACCGGTCTAATCAGGGACAGCCCCAGCATTTT.

The chain links TRBV29-1 to TRBJ1-1; D might be TRBD1 (6 bases). There are 13 residues in the CDR3. V was cut by 4 bases and J by 1 base, with 10 bases left in between. Germline CDR1 and CDR2: SQVTM and ANQGSEA. The CDR3 sequence: CSVVKQGNTEAFF. Written as DNA, the CDR3 is TGCAGCGTTGTTAAACAGGGGAACACTGAAGCTTTCTTT. Combining the CDR3 with reference TRBV29-1 and TRBJ1-1 gives the whole variable domain SAVISQKPSRDICQRGTSLTIQCQVDSQVTMMFWYRQQPGQSLTLIATANQGSEATYESGFVIDKFPISRPNLTFSTLTVSNMSPEDSSIYLCSVVKQGNTEAFFGQGTRLTVV.

The chain couples TRBV5-1 to TRBJ1-1, with D possibly being TRBD1 (6 bases). V dropped 4 bases and J dropped 5 bases, with 15 bases sitting between them. Germline CDR1 is SGHRS and CDR2 is YFSETQ. This CDR3 spans 14 amino acids. CDR3 region: CASSARTAGTEAFF. CDR3 DNA: TGCGCCAGCAGCGCACGGACAGCGGGGACTGAAGCTTTCTTT.

In its sample, this clonotype was seen a few times. This chain uses TRBV20-1 with TRBJ2-3; D might be TRBD1 (6 bases). The CDR3 length is 15 residues. V was cut by 3 bases and J by 0 bases, with 13 bases left in between. Germline CDR1 and CDR2: DFQATT and SNEGSKA (reference sequence). CDR3 in amino acids: CSARSQGRSTDTQYF. In nucleotides, the CDR3 is TGCAGTGCTAGGTCACAGGGACGAAGCACAGATACGCAGTATTTT.

This clonotype was seen more than once but under ten times. The chain recombines TRBV11-2 with TRBJ2-7, with 7 bases identical to TRBD2. V dropped 2 bases and J dropped 6; count of bases not matched to a gene: 7. This CDR3 contains 14 residues. Germline values: CDR1 SGHAT, CDR2 FQNNGV. CDR3 residues: CASSLSAGTIEQYF. The CDR3 DNA follows: TGTGCCAGCAGCTTAAGCGCTGGGACTATCGAGCAGTACTTC.

The sample holds one count of this clonotype. The rearrangement uses TRBV10-1 and TRBJ2-3, with no clear D. In germline, CDR1 is WNHNN, CDR2 SYGVQD (reference sequence). The CDR3 consists of 16 residues. V lost 4 bases and J lost 0, with 14 bases in between. CDR3 coding DNA: TGCGCCAGCAGTGGATACTGGCTAACTAGCACAGATACGCAGTATTTT. Translating it yields CASSGYWLTSTDTQYF.

About this clonotype itself: Germline and junction disagree at one end, which may indicate a read error. The chain recombines TRBV7-2 with TRBJ2-1; the D gene is possibly TRBD2 (5 bases). The germline gives CDR1 SGHTA, CDR2 FQGNSA. The CDR3 is made up of 16 amino acids. The CDR3 DNA sequence: TGTGTCAGCAGCTTAGCGCTGGGGTTGGGGTACAATGAGCAGTTCTTC. This gives the protein CVSSLALGLGYNEQFF.

The V call is TRBV12-5, the J call TRBJ1-2, with a possible D match to TRBD1 (5 bases). The germline V gene has CDR1 LGHNT and CDR2 FRNRAP. The CDR3 is 13 amino acids. V lost 7 bases and J lost 8, with 17 bases in between. The CDR3 spells CASAPGQGRGYTF. Here the CDR3 DNA reads TGTGCTAGTGCCCCAGGCCAGGGTAGGGGCTACACCTTC.

The V gene is TRBV20-1, the J gene TRBJ2-5; 7 nucleotides line up with TRBD2. The CDR3 runs to 16 residues. Germline CDR1 and CDR2: DFQATT and SNEGSKA (reference sequence). The V segment lost 6 bases and the J segment 0 bases; nucleotides outside the gene matches: 13. The CDR3 loop reads CSASGGGGGNQETQYF. CDR3 DNA sequence: TGCAGTGCCTCGGGCGGAGGCGGGGGAAACCAAGAGACCCAGTACTTC.

This chain joins TRBV9 and TRBJ1-6; D is undetermined. Germline V lookup: CDR1 SGDLS, CDR2 YYNGEE. The CDR3 spans 15 residues. The V end lost 3 bases, the J end lost 11 bases, and 18 bases lay between the germline ends. The DNA of the CDR3 is TGTGCCAGCAGCGCCGGGGATGAGAGTGGGACACCCCTCCACTTT. This codes for CASSAGDESGTPLHF.

This sequence joins TRBV2 and TRBJ2-7; D unclear. This CDR3 comprises 11 residues. The V gene lost 9 bases and the J gene lost 0 bases, with 6 bases spanning the gap. Germline assignment: CDR1 SNHLY and CDR2 FYNNEI. The CDR3 protein is CASDISYEQYF. The DNA for the CDR3 is TGTGCCAGTGACATCTCCTACGAGCAGTACTTC.

The chain links TRBV6-1 to TRBJ2-5, with TRBD1 as a possible D gene (7 bases). The J call is uncertain, as TRBJ2-7 better fits the DNA end. The CDR3 has 14 residues. CDR1 is MNHNS, CDR2 SASEGT, per germline. The CDR3 DNA reads TGTGCCAGCAGGGCGGGACAGACCTCCTACGAGCAGTACTTC. This translates into CASRAGQTSYEQYF.

With respect to this clonotype: One end of the junction is discordant with germline, which a read error may explain. V gene TRBV12-3 or TRBV12-4 combines with J gene TRBJ2-1; tentative D call: TRBD2 (6 bases). The DNA matches TRBJ2-7 better at its end, which makes the J call doubtful. This CDR3 contains 17 residues. This CDR3 is CASSLRDPRGSYNEQYF. CDR3 bases: TGTGCTAGCAGTCTCCGGGACCCCCGGGGGTCCTACAATGAGCAGTACTTC.

The V and J genes are TRBV5-1 and TRBJ2-4, with D possibly being TRBD1 (5 bases). This CDR3 region has 14 residues. The V end was cut by 1 base, the J end by 13 bases, with 18 bases between. Germline loops: CDR1 SGHRS, CDR2 YFSETQ. CDR3 bases: TGCGCCAGCAGCTTGAAAGGGGCCATTCCGATACAGTACTTC. It encodes CASSLKGAIPIQYF.

This chain joins TRBV7-9 and TRBJ1-1; D is ambiguous. The CDR3 covers 16 residues. V lost 1 base, J lost 2 bases, and 14 bases lay in between. Per the germline V gene, CDR1 is SEHNR and CDR2 is FQNEAQ (reference sequence). This CDR3 is CASSLDIYRANTEAFF. CDR3 coding DNA: TGTGCCAGCAGCTTAGATATATACAGAGCAAACACTGAAGCTTTCTTT. Drawing the rest from reference TRBV7-9 and TRBJ1-1, the complete variable domain is DTGVSQNPRHKITKRGQNVTFRCDPISEHNRLYWYRQTLGQGPEFLTYFQNEAQLEKSRLLSDRFSAERPKGSFSTLEIQRTEQGDSAMYLCASSLDIYRANTEAFFGQGTRLTVV.

The J gene is TRBJ1-2, the V gene TRBV23-1, with D hard to call. TRBV23-1 is recorded as an ORF, its role being uncertain. With 9 bases removed from V and 2 bases from J, the gap between germline ends came to 13 bases. CDR3 length: 13 residues. The CDR3, as DNA: TGCGCCAGGAGAATCGGCAGGAACTATGGCTACACCTTC. It is translated as CARRIGRNYGYTF.

The genes are TRBV11-3 and TRBJ2-5; D assignment may be TRBD1 or TRBD2 (5 bases each). Matching the DNA end better, TRBJ2-7 makes the J call doubtful. From germline, CDR1 is SGHNT and CDR2 YENEEA. CDR3 length equals 15 residues. The CDR3, as DNA: TGTGCCAGCAGCCTCCCCCCTGGGGGAAGGGGCGAGCAGTACTTC. Translation gives CASSLPPGGRGEQYF.